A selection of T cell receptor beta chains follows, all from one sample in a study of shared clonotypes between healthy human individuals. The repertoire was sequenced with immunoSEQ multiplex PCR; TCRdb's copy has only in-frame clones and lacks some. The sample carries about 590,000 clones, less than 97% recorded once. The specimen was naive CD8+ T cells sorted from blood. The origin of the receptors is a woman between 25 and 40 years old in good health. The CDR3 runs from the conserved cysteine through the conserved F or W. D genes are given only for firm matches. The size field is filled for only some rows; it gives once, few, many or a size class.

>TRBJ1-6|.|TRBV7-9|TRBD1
CASSLSWDRGSPLHF
TGTGCCAGCAGCTTATCATGGGACAGGGGTTCACCCCTCCACTTT
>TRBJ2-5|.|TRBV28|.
CASSLQGQETQYF
TGTGCCAGCAGTTTACAGGGCCAAGAGACCCAGTACTTC
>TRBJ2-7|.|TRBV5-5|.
CASSLVLTGLGEQYF
TGTGCCAGCAGCTTGGTTCTGACAGGCCTAGGGGAGCAGTACTTC
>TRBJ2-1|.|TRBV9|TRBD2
CASSEGGSYNEQFF
TGTGCCAGCAGCGAGGGAGGGTCCTACAATGAGCAGTTCTTC
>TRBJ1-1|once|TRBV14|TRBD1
CASSHSRTGIYTEAFF
TGTGCCAGCAGCCATTCCAGGACAGGCATTTACACTGAAGCTTTCTTT
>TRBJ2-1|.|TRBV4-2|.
CASSEQGYNEQFF
TGTGCCAGCAGCGAACAGGGATACAATGAGCAGTTCTTC
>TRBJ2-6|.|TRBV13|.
CASSLIGARLNSGANVLTF
TGTGCCAGCAGCTTAATAGGGGCGAGACTGAACTCTGGGGCCAACGTCCTGACTTTC
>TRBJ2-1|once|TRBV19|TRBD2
CASSPTSGYNEQFF
TGTGCCAGTAGTCCGACTAGCGGATACAATGAGCAGTTCTTC
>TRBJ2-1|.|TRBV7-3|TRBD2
CASSPGTTNEQFF
TGTGCCAGCAGTCCCGGGACTACCAATGAGCAGTTCTTC
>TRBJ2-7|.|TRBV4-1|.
CASSHRLAYEQYF
TGCGCCAGCAGCCATCGACTAGCCTACGAGCAGTACTTC
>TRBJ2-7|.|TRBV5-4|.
CASRASGRPSYEQYF
TGTGCCAGCAGGGCGAGCGGTCGCCCGTCCTACGAGCAGTACTTC
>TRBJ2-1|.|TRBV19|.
CASSIVQLENEQFF
TGTGCCAGTAGTATAGTCCAACTAGAGAATGAGCAGTTCTTC
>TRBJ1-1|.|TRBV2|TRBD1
CATQRTGMNTEAFF
TGTGCCACCCAACGGACAGGAATGAACACTGAAGCTTTCTTT
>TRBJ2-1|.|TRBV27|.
CASSIRTSSYNEQFF
TGTGCCAGCAGTATACGGACGAGCTCCTACAATGAGCAGTTCTTC
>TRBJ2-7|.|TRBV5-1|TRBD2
CASGGTSGRLYEQYF
TGCGCCAGCGGGGGCACTAGCGGGAGGTTATACGAGCAGTACTTC
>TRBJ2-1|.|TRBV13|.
CASSMSTSSSYNEQFF
TGTGCCAGCAGCATGAGTACGAGTAGCTCCTACAATGAGCAGTTCTTC
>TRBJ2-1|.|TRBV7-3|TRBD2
CASSQLAGGPHEQFF
TGTGCCAGCAGCCAGCTAGCGGGAGGGCCTCATGAGCAGTTCTTC
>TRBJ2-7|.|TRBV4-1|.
CASSQDDFYEQYF
TGCGCCAGCAGCCAAGATGACTTCTACGAGCAGTACTTC
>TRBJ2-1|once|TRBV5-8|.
CARRGVGENEQFF
TGTGCCAGACGAGGGGTAGGTGAGAATGAGCAGTTCTTC
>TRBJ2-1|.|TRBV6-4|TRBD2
CASRQDSGNEQFF
TGTGCCAGCAGACAAGATAGCGGGAATGAGCAGTTCTTC
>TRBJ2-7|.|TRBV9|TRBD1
CASSVGTGAREQYF
TGTGCCAGCAGCGTTGGGACAGGGGCCCGGGAGCAGTACTTC
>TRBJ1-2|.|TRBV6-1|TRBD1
CASSRDSYGYTF
TGTGCCAGCAGTAGGGACAGCTATGGCTACACCTTC
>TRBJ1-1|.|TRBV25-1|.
CASSDLGTRKAFF
TGTGCCAGCAGTGACCTCGGCACCAGGAAAGCTTTCTTT
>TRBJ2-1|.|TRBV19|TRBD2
CASSSLGLAGVEQFF
TGTGCCAGTAGTTCCCTCGGACTAGCGGGAGTTGAGCAGTTCTTC
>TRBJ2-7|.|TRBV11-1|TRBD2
CASTVSSGDYEQYF
TGTGCCAGCACAGTTTCTAGCGGAGACTACGAGCAGTACTTC
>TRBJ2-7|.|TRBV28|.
CASSLKIAPYEQYF
TGTGCCAGCAGTCTCAAAATCGCGCCCTACGAGCAGTACTTC
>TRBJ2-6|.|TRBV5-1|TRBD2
CASSLFAGGPSGANVLTF
TGCGCCAGCAGCTTGTTTGCGGGAGGCCCCTCTGGGGCCAACGTCCTGACTTTC
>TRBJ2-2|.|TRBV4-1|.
CASSPTRSNTGELFF
TGCGCCAGCAGCCCGACTAGATCGAACACCGGGGAGCTGTTTTTT
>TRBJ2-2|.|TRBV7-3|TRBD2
CARRSTSGRTNTGELFF
TGTGCCAGGAGAAGTACTAGCGGGAGGACGAACACCGGGGAGCTGTTTTTT
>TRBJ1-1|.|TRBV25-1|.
CASSESGRDSMNTEAFF
TGTGCCAGCAGTGAATCCGGACGGGATTCCATGAACACTGAAGCTTTCTTT
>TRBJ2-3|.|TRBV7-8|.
CASSLGGSVIDTQYF
TGTGCCAGCAGCTTAGGTGGGAGCGTAATAGATACGCAGTATTTT
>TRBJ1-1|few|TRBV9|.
CASSVAGSEAFF
TGTGCCAGCAGCGTTGCAGGGTCTGAAGCTTTCTTT
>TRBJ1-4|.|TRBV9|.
CASSVGTARLNEKLFF
TGTGCCAGCAGCGTAGGGACAGCAAGGCTGAATGAAAAACTGTTTTTT
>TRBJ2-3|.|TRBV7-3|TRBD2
CASSLGASGDTDTQYF
TGTGCCAGCAGCTTAGGGGCAAGCGGGGACACAGATACGCAGTATTTT
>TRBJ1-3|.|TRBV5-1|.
CASSLAQGAGDTIYF
TGCGCCAGCAGCTTGGCCCAAGGGGCTGGGGACACCATATATTTT
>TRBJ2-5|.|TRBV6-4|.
CASSDTVQETQYF
TGTGCCAGCAGTGACACAGTACAAGAGACCCAGTACTTC
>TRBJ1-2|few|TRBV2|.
CASSAAFYGYTF
TGTGCCAGCAGTGCGGCGTTCTATGGCTACACCTTC
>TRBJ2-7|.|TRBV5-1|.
CASSWRAEYEQYF
TGCGCCAGCAGCTGGAGGGCAGAGTACGAGCAGTACTTC
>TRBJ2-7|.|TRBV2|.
CASTWVHEQYF
TGTGCCAGCACGTGGGTTCACGAGCAGTACTTC
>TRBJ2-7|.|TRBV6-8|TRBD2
CASIPPSGSPFAEQYF
TGTGCCAGCATCCCGCCTAGCGGGAGCCCCTTTGCCGAGCAGTACTTC
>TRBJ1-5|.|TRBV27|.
CASSLGDNNQPQHF
TGTGCCAGCAGTTTAGGGGACAACAATCAGCCCCAGCATTTT
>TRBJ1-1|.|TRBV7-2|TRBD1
CASSPQGGGNTEAFF
TGTGCCAGCAGCCCCCAGGGGGGGGGCAACACTGAAGCTTTCTTT
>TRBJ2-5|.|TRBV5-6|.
CASSLEGSGETQYF
TGTGCCAGCAGCTTGGAGGGGTCAGGAGAGACCCAGTACTTC
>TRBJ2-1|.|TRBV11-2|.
CASSLDGGVNEQFF
TGTGCCAGCAGCTTAGATGGGGGAGTCAATGAGCAGTTCTTC
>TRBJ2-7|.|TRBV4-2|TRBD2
CASSQDRTLAGEQYF
TGTGCCAGCAGCCAAGATCGGACACTAGCGGGAGAGCAGTACTTC
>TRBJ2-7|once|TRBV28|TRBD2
CASSLWGDYLGEQYF
TGTGCCAGCAGTTTATGGGGGGACTACCTAGGCGAGCAGTACTTC
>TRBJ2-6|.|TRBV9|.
CASSVEGGPSGANVLTF
TGTGCCAGCAGCGTAGAGGGGGGCCCCTCTGGGGCCAACGTCCTGACTTTC
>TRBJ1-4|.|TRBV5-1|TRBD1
CASSFGQGARANEKLFF
TGCGCCAGCAGCTTCGGACAGGGGGCGAGGGCTAATGAAAAACTGTTTTTT
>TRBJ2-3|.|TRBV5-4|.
CASSLLAWPTTDTQYF
TGTGCCAGCAGCTTGCTGGCTTGGCCCACCACAGATACGCAGTATTTT
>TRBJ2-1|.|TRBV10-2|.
CASKPAYRQDEQFF
TGCGCCAGCAAACCGGCCTACAGACAGGATGAGCAGTTCTTC
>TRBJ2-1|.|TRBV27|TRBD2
CASRLAGGNEQFF
TGTGCCAGCAGGCTAGCGGGAGGCAATGAGCAGTTCTTC
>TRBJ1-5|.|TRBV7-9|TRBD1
CASSPTGVGNQPRHF
TGTGCCAGCAGCCCTACAGGGGTTGGCAATCAGCCCCGGCATTTT
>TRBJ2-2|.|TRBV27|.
CASSLYAGTNTGELFF
TGTGCCAGCAGTTTATATGCGGGGACGAACACCGGGGAGCTGTTTTTT
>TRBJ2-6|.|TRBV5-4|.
CASSLALNRVRANVLTF
TGTGCCAGCAGCTTGGCCCTGAACAGGGTTAGGGCCAACGTCCTGACTTTC
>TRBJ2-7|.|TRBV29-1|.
CSASGTNTYEQYF
TGCAGCGCATCCGGGACAAATACCTACGAGCAGTACTTC
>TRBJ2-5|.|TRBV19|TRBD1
CASSWTGKETQYF
TGTGCCAGTAGCTGGACAGGGAAAGAGACCCAGTACTTC
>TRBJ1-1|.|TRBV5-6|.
CASSLGVYEAFF
TGTGCCAGCAGCTTAGGGGTTTATGAAGCTTTCTTT
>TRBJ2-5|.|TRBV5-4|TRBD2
CASSGTSGSQETQYF
TGTGCCAGCAGCGGGACTAGCGGGAGCCAAGAGACCCAGTACTTC
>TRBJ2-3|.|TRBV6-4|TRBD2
CASLGGSLAGEQGTDTQYF
TGTGCCAGCCTAGGGGGGTCTCTAGCGGGAGAGCAGGGCACAGATACGCAGTATTTT
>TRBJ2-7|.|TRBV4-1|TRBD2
CASSHPGLAGDYEQYF
TGCGCCAGCAGCCACCCGGGACTAGCGGGAGACTACGAGCAGTACTTC